These T cell receptor beta chains were read from a single sample in a study of metastatic and nonmetastatic thyroid tumors. With MiXCR, TCRdb reprocessed the PCR reads. Counted here are 25,000 to 35,000 clones, under 25% occurring once; the ten biggest clones make up roughly two fifths. Input material: blood. Receptors were obtained from a female donor with papillary thyroid cancer or a benign thyroid nodule (not recorded which). Some clones in this sample may be carry-over from other donors' samples. CDR3s include the opening cysteine and the closing phenylalanine or tryptophan. The D gene is left open where the match is weak. Where a row states a size, it is once, few, many or the class of an expanded clone; other rows omit it.

>TRBV28|many|TRBJ1-1|.
CASRSTGKGAFF
TGTGCCAGCAGATCCACAGGGAAAGGAGCTTTCTTT
>TRBV18|many|TRBJ1-6|.
CASSPPGMVLGGSPLHF
TGTGCCAGCTCACCACCGGGAATGGTTCTTGGAGGATCACCCCTCCACTTT
>TRBV6-6|few|TRBJ1-1|.
CASSYSAQRYRTEAFF
TGTGCCAGCAGTTACTCTGCTCAAAGATACCGCACTGAAGCTTTCTTT
>TRBV18|.|TRBJ1-2|.
CASSPPTPGTHGYTF
TGTGCCAGCTCACCACCTACACCAGGGACACATGGCTACACCTTC
>TRBV2|.|TRBJ2-2|.
CAGGGDTGELFF
TGTGCCGGTGGGGGTGATACCGGGGAGCTGTTTTTT
>TRBV7-2|.|TRBJ1-3|.
CASSLVRGGSGNTIYF
TGTGCCAGCAGCTTAGTGCGGGGGGGTTCTGGAAACACCATATATTTT
>TRBV19|few|TRBJ1-1|TRBD1
CASRYRGTEAFF
TGTGCCAGTAGGTACAGGGGGACTGAAGCTTTCTTT
>TRBV6-1|few|TRBJ1-2|.
CASSPGANYGYTF
TGTGCCAGCAGCCCGGGGGCTAACTATGGCTACACCTTC
>TRBV28|few|TRBJ2-3|.
CASSLWGPIGDTQYF
TGTGCCAGCAGTTTATGGGGGCCGATCGGGGATACTCAGTATTTT
>TRBV7-2|few|TRBJ2-2|.
CASSPGGELFF
TGTGCCAGCAGCCCCGGGGGGGAGCTGTTTTTT
>TRBV2|few|TRBJ2-5|TRBD1
CASIVGQGRETQYF
TGTGCCAGCATTGTGGGACAGGGTAGGGAGACCCAGTACTTC
>TRBV6-1|medium-sized|TRBJ1-5|TRBD1
CASSSTSTGWQPQHF
TGTGCCAGCAGTTCCACCTCGACAGGGTGGCAGCCCCAGCATTTT
>TRBV6-5|.|TRBJ1-1|.
CASSYSTTNTEAFF
TGTGCCAGCAGTTACTCGACCACGAACACTGAAGCTTTCTTT
>TRBV28|medium-sized|TRBJ2-1|TRBD1
CASSPGTGYDEQFF
TGTGCCAGCAGTCCCGGGACAGGGTATGATGAGCAGTTCTTC
>TRBV6-2/TRBV6-3|few|TRBJ2-2|TRBD1
CASRSGGSAGELFF
TGTGCCAGCAGGTCAGGGGGATCGGCCGGGGAGCTGTTTTTT
>TRBV6-1|few|TRBJ2-4|.
CASSPAGTAKNIQYF
TGTGCCAGCAGTCCCGCCGGGACAGCCAAAAACATTCAGTACTTC
>TRBV2|.|TRBJ1-5|TRBD1
CASSELIWDRVQPQHF
TGTGCCAGCAGTGAATTAATCTGGGACAGGGTTCAGCCCCAGCATTTT
>TRBV20-1|many|TRBJ2-5|.
CSARTLITDKAVQETQYF
TGCAGTGCCAGAACACTTATAACGGACAAGGCGGTCCAAGAGACCCAGTACTTC
>TRBV19|few|TRBJ1-2|TRBD1
CASSITGDYGYTF
TGTGCCAGTAGTATTACAGGGGATTATGGCTACACCTTC
>TRBV6-4|medium-sized|TRBJ1-6|TRBD1
CASRTTGENNSPLHF
TGTGCCAGCAGAACAACAGGGGAGAATAATTCACCCCTCCACTTT
>TRBV6-4|few|TRBJ2-7|TRBD2
CASSDVAGGPYEQYF
TGTGCCAGCAGTGACGTAGCGGGAGGGCCCTACGAGCAGTACTTC
>TRBV12-3/TRBV12-4|many|TRBJ1-1|.
CASSPSFPEAFF
TGTGCCAGCAGCCCCTCTTTCCCTGAAGCTTTCTTT
>TRBV5-1|many|TRBJ1-4|TRBD1
CASSPGQGREKLFF
TGCGCCAGCAGCCCTGGACAGGGAAGGGAAAAACTGTTTTTT
>TRBV28|medium-sized|TRBJ2-1|.
CASRPTGSSYNEQFF
TGTGCCAGCAGACCAACAGGGAGCTCCTACAATGAGCAGTTCTTC
>TRBV5-1|many|TRBJ1-1|.
CASSRGGSSPEAFF
TGCGCCAGCAGCCGGGGAGGATCTTCTCCGGAAGCTTTCTTT
>TRBV19|.|TRBJ2-2|.
CASSLTGTDTGELFF
TGTGCCAGTAGTCTCACAGGGACGGACACCGGGGAGCTGTTTTTT
>TRBV28|few|TRBJ1-5|.
CASRQTGNQTQHF
TGTGCCAGCAGACAGACGGGCAATCAGACCCAGCATTTT
>TRBV7-8|.|TRBJ2-1|TRBD2
CASSGQLAGGHNEQFF
TGTGCCAGCAGCGGACAACTAGCGGGGGGGCACAATGAGCAGTTCTTC
>TRBV20-1|.|TRBJ2-1|.
CSAGGSSGRNFYNEQFF
TGCAGTGCTGGGGGGTCGTCGGGTAGGAACTTCTACAATGAGCAGTTCTTC
>TRBV30|.|TRBJ2-1|TRBD2
CALRGLAGGNEQFF
TGTGCCCTCAGGGGCCTAGCGGGGGGCAATGAGCAGTTCTTC
>TRBV3-1|many|TRBJ2-7|.
CASSLGTVSSYEQYF
TGTGCCAGCAGCCTCGGGACTGTGAGCTCCTACGAGCAGTACTTC
>TRBV4-2|few|TRBJ2-1|TRBD2
CASSPGRQEQFF
TGTGCCAGCAGCCCCGGGAGGCAGGAGCAGTTCTTC
>TRBV24-1|medium-sized|TRBJ2-7|TRBD2
CATRTSGSDEQYF
TGTGCCACTCGGACTAGCGGGAGCGACGAGCAGTACTTC
>TRBV5-4|many|TRBJ2-5|TRBD1
CASSPSTGGGETQYF
TGTGCCAGCAGCCCCTCAACAGGGGGAGGAGAGACCCAGTACTTC
>TRBV25-1|many|TRBJ1-1|.
CASSENTEAFF
TGTGCCAGCAGTGAGAACACTGAAGCTTTCTTT
>TRBV15|.|TRBJ2-2|TRBD2
CATSSQGRSLAGGPDTGELFF
TGTGCCACCAGCAGCCAAGGTCGCAGTTTAGCGGGAGGGCCCGACACCGGGGAGCTGTTTTTT
>TRBV30|.|TRBJ1-2|.
CAWSVQGAYGYTF
TGTGCCTGGAGTGTACAGGGCGCATATGGCTACACCTTC
>TRBV5-1|.|TRBJ2-2|.
CASSLFQRAIGELFF
TGCGCCAGCAGCTTGTTCCAGAGGGCTATCGGGGAGCTGTTTTTT
>TRBV19|many|TRBJ2-1|TRBD2
CASSIGRQREKPEQFF
TGTGCCAGTAGTATAGGCAGGCAGCGGGAGAAACCGGAGCAGTTCTTC
>TRBV5-5|many|TRBJ1-2|.
CASSFSGGANYGYTF
TGTGCCAGCAGCTTCTCTGGGGGAGCTAACTATGGCTACACCTTC
>TRBV6-1|many|TRBJ2-7|.
CASSGGSGPYKQYF
TGTGCCAGCAGTGGGGGGTCGGGGCCCTACAAGCAGTACTTC
>TRBV28|medium-sized|TRBJ1-6|TRBD1
CASRRQGLGSPLHF
TGTGCCAGCAGACGACAGGGATTGGGTTCACCCCTCCACTTT
>TRBV7-2|many|TRBJ1-2|.
CASSSQANYGYTF
TGTGCCAGCAGCTCCCAGGCTAACTATGGCTACACCTTC
>TRBV15|medium-sized|TRBJ2-7|.
CATSRSFLQREQYF
TGTGCCACCAGCAGAAGTTTCCTGCAGCGGGAGCAGTACTTC
>TRBV5-5|.|TRBJ2-7|.
CASSRDSQRVDEQYF
TGTGCCAGCAGCAGGGACTCGCAAAGGGTGGACGAGCAGTACTTC
>TRBV20-1|many|TRBJ2-5|.
CSAFDSLQETQYF
TGCAGTGCTTTTGACAGCCTACAAGAGACCCAGTACTTC
>TRBV6-1|.|TRBJ1-6|TRBD1
CASAWTGLRSPLHF
TGTGCCAGCGCCTGGACAGGACTGAGGTCACCCCTCCACTTT
>TRBV2|.|TRBJ2-7|.
CASSVMGGVVYEQYF
TGTGCCAGCAGTGTCATGGGGGGAGTAGTCTACGAGCAGTACTTC
>TRBV6-5|.|TRBJ1-2|.
CASSYSGYYGYTF
TGTGCCAGCAGTTACTCAGGGTACTATGGCTACACCTTC
>TRBV5-1|.|TRBJ2-7|TRBD1
CASSEPQGAPHEQYF
TGCGCCAGCAGCGAACCGCAGGGGGCTCCGCACGAGCAGTACTTC